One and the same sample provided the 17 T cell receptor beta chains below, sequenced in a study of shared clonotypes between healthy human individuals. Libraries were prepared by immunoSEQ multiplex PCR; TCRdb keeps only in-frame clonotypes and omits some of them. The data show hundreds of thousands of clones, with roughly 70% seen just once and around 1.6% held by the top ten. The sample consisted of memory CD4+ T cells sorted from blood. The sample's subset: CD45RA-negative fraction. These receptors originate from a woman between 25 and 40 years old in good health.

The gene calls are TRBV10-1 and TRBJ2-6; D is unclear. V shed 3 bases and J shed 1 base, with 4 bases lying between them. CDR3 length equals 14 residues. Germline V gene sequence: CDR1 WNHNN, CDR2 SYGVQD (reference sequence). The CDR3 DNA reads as TGCGCCAGCAGTGACACGTCTGGGGCCAACGTCCTGACTTTC. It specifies CASSDTSGANVLTF.

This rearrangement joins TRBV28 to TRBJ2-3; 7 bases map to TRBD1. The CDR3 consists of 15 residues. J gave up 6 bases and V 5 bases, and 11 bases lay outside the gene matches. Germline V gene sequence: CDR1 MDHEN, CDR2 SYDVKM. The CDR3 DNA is TGTGCCAGCAGTGAAGGGGGCGCAGAGAGGGATACGCAGTATTTT. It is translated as CASSEGGAERDTQYF.

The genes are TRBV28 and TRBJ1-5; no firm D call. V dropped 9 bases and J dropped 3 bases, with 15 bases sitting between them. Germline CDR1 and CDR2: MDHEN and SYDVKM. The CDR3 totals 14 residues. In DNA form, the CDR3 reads TGTGCCAGTCAGGACCCGGGCCACAATCAGCCCCAGCATTTT. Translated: CASQDPGHNQPQHF.

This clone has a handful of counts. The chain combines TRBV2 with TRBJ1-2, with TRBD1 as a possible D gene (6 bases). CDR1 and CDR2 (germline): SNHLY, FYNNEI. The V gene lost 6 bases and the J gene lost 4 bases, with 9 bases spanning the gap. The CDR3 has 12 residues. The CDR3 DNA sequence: TGTGCCAGCAGACAGGGTTCCTATGGCTACACCTTC. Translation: CASRQGSYGYTF.

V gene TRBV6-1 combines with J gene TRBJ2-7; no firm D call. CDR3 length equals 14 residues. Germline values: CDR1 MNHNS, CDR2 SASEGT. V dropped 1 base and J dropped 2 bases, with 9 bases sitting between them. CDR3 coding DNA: TGTGCCAGCAGTGAAGTGGCCGTACCCTACGAGCAGTACTTC. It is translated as CASSEVAVPYEQYF.

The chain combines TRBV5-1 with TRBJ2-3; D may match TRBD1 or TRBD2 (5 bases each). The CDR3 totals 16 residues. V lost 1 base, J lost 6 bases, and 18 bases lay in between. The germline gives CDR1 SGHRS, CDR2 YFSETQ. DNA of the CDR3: TGCGCCAGCAGCTTGTCGACTTCTAGCTGGGGGGATACGCAGTATTTT. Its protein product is CASSLSTSSWGDTQYF.

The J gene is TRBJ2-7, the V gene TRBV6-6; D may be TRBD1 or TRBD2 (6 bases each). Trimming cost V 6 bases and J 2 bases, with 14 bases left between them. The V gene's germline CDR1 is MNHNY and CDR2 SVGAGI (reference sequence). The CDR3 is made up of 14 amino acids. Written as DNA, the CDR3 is TGTGCCAGCAGACACCCGGGGGCCCCCTACGAGCAGTACTTC. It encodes CASRHPGAPYEQYF.

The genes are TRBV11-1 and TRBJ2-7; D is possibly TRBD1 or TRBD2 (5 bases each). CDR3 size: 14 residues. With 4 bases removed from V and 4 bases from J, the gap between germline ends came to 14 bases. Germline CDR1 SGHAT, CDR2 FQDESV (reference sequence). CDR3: CASSSYRDVYEQYF. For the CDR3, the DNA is TGTGCCAGCAGCTCATACCGGGACGTTTACGAGCAGTACTTC. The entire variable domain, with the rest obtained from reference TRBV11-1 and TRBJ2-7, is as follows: EAEVAQSPRYKITEKSQAVAFWCDPISGHATLYWYRQILGQGPELLVQFQDESVVDDSQLPKDRFSAERLKGVDSTLKIQPAELGDSAMYLCASSSYRDVYEQYFGPGTRLTVT.

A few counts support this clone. This chain's CDR3 is CASSMTGYEQYF. CDR3 bases: TGTGCCAGCAGCATGACAGGGTACGAGCAGTACTTC. The chain uses TRBV9 and TRBJ2-7, with TRBD1 identical over 7 bases. J was trimmed by 4 bases and V by 4 bases; bases with no gene match: 2. Per the germline V gene, CDR1 is SGDLS and CDR2 is YYNGEE. The CDR3 loop spans 12 amino acids. Full variable domain (missing parts from reference TRBV9 and TRBJ2-7): DSGVTQTPKHLITATGQRVTLRCSPRSGDLSVYWYQQSLDQGLQFLIQYYNGEERAKGNILERFSAQQFPDLHSELNLSSLELGDSALYFCASSMTGYEQYFGPGTRLTVT.

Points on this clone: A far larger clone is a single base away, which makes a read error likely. CDR3: CASSFPSGRAQNEQFF. The CDR3 DNA follows: TGTGCCAGCAGCTTCCCTAGCGGGAGGGCCCAGAATGAGCAGTTCTTC. The chain has TRBV5-4 and TRBJ2-1, with 12 bases aligning to TRBD2. The CDR3 is made up of 16 amino acids. Germline-derived CDR1 and CDR2 are SGHNT and YYREEE (reference sequence). V lost 2 bases, J lost 7 bases, and 7 bases stayed unmatched.

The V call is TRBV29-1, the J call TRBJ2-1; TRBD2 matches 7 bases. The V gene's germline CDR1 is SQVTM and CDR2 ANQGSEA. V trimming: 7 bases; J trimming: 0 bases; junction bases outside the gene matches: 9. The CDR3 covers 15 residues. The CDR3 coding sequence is TGCAGCGCGCCCGGGGGGTCAAGCTCCTACAATGAGCAGTTCTTC. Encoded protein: CSAPGGSSSYNEQFF.

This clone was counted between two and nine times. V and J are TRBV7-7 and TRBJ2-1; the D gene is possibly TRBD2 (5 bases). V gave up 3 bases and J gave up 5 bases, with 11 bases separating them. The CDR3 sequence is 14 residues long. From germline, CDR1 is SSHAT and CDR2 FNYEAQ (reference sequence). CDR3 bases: TGTGCCAGCAGCTTGGTCGGGAACCACAATGAGCAGTTCTTC. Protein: CASSLVGNHNEQFF.

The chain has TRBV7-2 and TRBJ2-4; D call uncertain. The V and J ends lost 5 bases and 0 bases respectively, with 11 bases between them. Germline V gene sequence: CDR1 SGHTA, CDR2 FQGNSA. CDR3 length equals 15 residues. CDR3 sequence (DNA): TGTGCCAGCAGCCCTACCGCTTTAGCCAAAAACATTCAGTACTTC. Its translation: CASSPTALAKNIQYF.

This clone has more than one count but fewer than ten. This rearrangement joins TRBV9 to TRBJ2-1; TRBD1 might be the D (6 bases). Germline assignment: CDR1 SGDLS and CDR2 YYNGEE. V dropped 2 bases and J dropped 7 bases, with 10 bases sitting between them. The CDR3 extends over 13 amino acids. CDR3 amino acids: CASSVNRENEQFF. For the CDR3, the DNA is TGTGCCAGCAGCGTGAACAGGGAAAATGAGCAGTTCTTC.

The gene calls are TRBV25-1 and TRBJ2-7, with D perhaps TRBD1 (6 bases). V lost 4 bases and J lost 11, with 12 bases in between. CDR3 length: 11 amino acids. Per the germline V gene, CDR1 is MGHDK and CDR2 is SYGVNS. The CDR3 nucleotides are TGTGCCAGCAGTGTCGGACAGAAAAAGTACTTC. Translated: CASSVGQKKYF.

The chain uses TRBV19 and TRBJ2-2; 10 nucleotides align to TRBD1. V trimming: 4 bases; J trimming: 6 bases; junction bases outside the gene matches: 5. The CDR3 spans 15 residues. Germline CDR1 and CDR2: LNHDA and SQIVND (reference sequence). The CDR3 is CASSTGTGEAGELFF. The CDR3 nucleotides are TGTGCCAGTAGTACCGGGACAGGGGAGGCCGGGGAGCTGTTTTTT.

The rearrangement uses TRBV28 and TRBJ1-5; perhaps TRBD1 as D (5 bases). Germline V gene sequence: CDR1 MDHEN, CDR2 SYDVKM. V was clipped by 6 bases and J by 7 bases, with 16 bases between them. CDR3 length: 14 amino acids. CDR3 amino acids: CASSARRGGQPQHF. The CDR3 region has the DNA TGTGCCAGCAGCGCCCGCCGGGGGGGGCAGCCCCAGCATTTT.